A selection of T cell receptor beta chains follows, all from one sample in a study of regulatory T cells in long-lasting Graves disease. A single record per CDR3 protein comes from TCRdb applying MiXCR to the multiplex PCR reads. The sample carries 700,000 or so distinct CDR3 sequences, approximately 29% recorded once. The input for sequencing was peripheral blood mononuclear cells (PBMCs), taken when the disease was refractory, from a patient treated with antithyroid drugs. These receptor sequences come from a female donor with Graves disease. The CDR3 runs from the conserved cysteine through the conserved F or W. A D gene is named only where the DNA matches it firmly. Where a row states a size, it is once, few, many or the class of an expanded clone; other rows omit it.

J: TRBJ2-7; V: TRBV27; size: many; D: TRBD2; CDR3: CASTKAGDDEQYF; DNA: TGTGCCAGCACCAAGGCGGGAGACGACGAGCAGTACTTC
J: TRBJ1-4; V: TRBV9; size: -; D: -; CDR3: CASSVVAETATNEKLFF; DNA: TGTGCCAGCAGCGTAGTCGCTGAGACTGCAACTAATGAAAAACTGTTTTTT
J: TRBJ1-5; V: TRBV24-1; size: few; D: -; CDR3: CATSDSDGISNQPQHF; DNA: TGTGCCACCAGTGATTCGGACGGGATTAGCAATCAGCCCCAGCATTTT
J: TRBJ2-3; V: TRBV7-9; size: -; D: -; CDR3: CASSLVRLDTDTQYF; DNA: TGTGCCAGCAGCTTAGTTCGCCTAGACACAGATACGCAGTATTTT
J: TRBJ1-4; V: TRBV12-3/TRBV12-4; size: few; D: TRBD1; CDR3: CASSLRDRGEKLFF; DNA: TGTGCCAGCAGTTTAAGGGACAGGGGCGAAAAACTGTTTTTT
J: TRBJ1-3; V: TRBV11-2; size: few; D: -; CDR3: CASSLDLGNTIYF; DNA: TGTGCCAGCAGCTTGGACCTCGGAAACACCATATATTTT
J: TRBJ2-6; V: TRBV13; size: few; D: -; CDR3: CASSSSRSGANVLTF; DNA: TGTGCCAGCAGCTCGTCTCGCTCTGGGGCCAACGTCCTGACTTTC
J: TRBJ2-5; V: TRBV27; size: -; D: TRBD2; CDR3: CASSPRTSGRAAETQYF; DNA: TGTGCCAGCAGTCCCCGGACTAGCGGGAGAGCGGCAGAGACCCAGTACTTC
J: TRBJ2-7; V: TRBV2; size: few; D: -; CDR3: CASSEASGTYEQYF; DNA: TGTGCCAGCAGTGAAGCTAGCGGTACCTACGAGCAGTACTTC
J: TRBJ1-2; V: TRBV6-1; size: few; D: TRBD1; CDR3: CASKPDRAGGYTF; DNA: TGTGCCAGCAAGCCGGACAGGGCGGGTGGCTACACCTTC
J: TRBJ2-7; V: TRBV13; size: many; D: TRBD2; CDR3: CASSLEGLAYEQYF; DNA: TGTGCCAGCAGCTTAGAGGGACTAGCGTACGAGCAGTACTTC
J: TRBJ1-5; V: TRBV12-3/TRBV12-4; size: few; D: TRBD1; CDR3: CASSDRDVQPQHF; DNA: TGTGCCAGCAGTGACAGGGACGTGCAGCCCCAGCATTTT
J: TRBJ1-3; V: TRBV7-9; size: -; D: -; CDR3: CASSTWLGANSGNTIYF; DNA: TGTGCCAGCAGCACCTGGCTAGGGGCCAACTCTGGAAACACCATATATTTT
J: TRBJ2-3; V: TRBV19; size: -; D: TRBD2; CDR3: CASSMTSGSTGHTQYF; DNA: TGTGCCAGTAGTATGACTAGCGGGAGTACCGGACATACGCAGTATTTT
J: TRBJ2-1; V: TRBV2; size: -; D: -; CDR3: CASTNNEQFF; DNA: TGTGCCAGCACCAACAATGAGCAGTTCTTC
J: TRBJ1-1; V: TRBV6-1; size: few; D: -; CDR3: CASRDTRQWNTEAFF; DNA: TGTGCCAGCAGGGACACGCGTCAGTGGAACACTGAAGCTTTCTTT
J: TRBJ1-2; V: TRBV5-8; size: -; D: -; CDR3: CASSLEFGTGSGYTF; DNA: TGTGCCAGCAGCTTGGAGTTTGGTACAGGGAGCGGCTACACCTTC
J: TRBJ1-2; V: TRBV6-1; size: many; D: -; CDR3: CASSVSFGSYGYTF; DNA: TGTGCCAGCAGTGTATCTTTCGGGAGTTATGGCTACACCTTC
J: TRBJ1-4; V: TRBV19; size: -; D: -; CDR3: CASSRFREPFGEKLFF; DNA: TGTGCCAGTAGCCGATTCCGGGAACCCTTTGGGGAAAAACTGTTTTTT
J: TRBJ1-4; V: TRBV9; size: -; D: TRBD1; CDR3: CASSQDRGAREKLFF; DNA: TGTGCCAGCAGCCAAGACAGGGGAGCACGTGAAAAACTGTTTTTT
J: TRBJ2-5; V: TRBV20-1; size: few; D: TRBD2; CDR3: CSARGLAEEETQYF; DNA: TGCAGTGCTCGGGGACTAGCGGAGGAAGAGACCCAGTACTTC